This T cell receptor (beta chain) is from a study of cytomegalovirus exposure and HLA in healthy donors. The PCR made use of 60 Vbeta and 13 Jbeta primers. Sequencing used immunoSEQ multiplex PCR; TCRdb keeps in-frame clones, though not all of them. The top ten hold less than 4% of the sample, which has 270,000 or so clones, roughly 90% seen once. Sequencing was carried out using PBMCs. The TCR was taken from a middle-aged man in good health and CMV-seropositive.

CDR3 nucleotide sequence: TGTGCCAGTAGTATATCGTCAGGGTTTAATGAAAAACTGTTTTTT. Translation: CASSISSGFNEKLFF. This chain connects TRBV19 to TRBJ1-4, with D maybe TRBD1 (5 bases). The CDR3 consists of 15 residues. Per the germline V gene, CDR1 is LNHDA and CDR2 is SQIVND (reference sequence). V dropped 2 bases and J dropped 4 bases, with 11 bases sitting between them. Drawing the rest from reference TRBV19 and TRBJ1-4, the complete variable domain is DGGITQSPKYLFRKEGQNVTLSCEQNLNHDAMYWYRQDPGQGLRLIYYSQIVNDFQKGDIAEGYSVSREKKESFPLTVTSAQKNPTAFYLCASSISSGFNEKLFFGSGTQLSVL.